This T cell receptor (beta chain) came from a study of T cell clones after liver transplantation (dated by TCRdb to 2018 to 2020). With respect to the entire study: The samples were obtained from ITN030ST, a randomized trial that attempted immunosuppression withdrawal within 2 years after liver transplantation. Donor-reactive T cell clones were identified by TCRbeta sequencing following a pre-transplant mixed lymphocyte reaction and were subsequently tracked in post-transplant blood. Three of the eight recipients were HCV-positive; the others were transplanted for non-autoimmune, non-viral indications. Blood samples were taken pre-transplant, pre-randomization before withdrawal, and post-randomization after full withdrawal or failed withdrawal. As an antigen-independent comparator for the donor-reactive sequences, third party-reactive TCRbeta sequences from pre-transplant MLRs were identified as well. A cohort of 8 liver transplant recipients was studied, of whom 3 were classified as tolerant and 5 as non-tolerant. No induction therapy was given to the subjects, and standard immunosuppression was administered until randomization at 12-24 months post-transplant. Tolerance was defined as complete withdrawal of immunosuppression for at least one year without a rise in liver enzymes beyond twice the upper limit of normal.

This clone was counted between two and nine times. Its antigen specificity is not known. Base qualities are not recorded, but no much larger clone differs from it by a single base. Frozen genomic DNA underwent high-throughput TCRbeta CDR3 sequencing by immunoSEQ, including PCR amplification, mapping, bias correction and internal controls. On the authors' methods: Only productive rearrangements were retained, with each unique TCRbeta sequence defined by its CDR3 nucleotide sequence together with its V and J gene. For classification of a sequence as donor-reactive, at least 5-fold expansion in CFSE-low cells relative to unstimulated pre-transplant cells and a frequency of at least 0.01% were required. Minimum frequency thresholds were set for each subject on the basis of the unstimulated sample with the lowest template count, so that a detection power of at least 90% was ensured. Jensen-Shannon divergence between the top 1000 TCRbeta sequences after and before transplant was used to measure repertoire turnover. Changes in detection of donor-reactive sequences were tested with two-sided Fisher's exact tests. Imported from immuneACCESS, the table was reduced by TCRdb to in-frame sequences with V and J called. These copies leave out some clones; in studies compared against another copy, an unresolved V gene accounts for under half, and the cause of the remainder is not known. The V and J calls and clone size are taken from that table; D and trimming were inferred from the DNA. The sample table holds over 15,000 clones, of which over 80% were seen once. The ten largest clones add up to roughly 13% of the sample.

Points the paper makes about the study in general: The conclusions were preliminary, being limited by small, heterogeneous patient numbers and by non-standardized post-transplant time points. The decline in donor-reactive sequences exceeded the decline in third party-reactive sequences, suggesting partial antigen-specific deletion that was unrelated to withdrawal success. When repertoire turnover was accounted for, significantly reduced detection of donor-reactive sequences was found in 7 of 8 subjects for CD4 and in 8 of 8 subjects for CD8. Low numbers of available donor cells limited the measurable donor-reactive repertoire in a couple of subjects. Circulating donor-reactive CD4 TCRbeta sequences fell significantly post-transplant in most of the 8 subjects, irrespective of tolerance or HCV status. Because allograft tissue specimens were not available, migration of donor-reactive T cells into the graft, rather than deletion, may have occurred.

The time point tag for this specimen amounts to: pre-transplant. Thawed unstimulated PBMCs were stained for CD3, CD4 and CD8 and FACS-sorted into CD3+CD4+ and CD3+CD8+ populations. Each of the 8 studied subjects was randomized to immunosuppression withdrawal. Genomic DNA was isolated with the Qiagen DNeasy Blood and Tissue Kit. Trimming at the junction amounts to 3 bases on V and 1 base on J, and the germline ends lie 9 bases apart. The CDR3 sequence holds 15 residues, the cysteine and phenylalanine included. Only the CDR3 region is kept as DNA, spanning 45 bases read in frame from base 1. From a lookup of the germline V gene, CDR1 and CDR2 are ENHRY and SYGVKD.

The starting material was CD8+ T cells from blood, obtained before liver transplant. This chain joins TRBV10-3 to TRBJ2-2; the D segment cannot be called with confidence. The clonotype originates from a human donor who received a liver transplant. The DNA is TGTGCCATCAGTGAAGCTACTGTGAACACCGGGGAGCTGTTTTTT. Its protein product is CAISEATVNTGELFF.